A selection of T cell receptor beta chains follows, all from one sample in a study of technical replicates of blood from a handful of donors. This table comes from immunoSEQ multiplex PCR, and its TCRdb copy is limited to in-frame clones, with some not included. The data hold 91,000 or so clones, with roughly 96% observed a single time. The sequencing input was T cells isolated from PBMCs. The source of these receptors is a human donor in good health. CDR3s include the opening cysteine and the closing phenylalanine or tryptophan. A D gene is named only where the DNA matches it firmly.

D	V	J	CDR3	DNA
TRBD1	TRBV27	TRBJ1-2	CASSPPDRGYGYTF	TGTGCCAGCAGTCCACCTGACAGGGGTTATGGCTACACCTTC
TRBD1	TRBV5-1	TRBJ2-1	CASSSGQGVNEQFF	TGCGCCAGCAGCTCGGGACAGGGAGTAAATGAGCAGTTCTTC
-	TRBV19	TRBJ1-2	CASSTTQSFSYGYTF	TGTGCCAGTAGTACGACACAGTCGTTCTCCTATGGCTACACCTTC
-	TRBV18	TRBJ2-1	CASSPPSYNEQFF	TGTGCCAGCTCACCACCTAGCTATAATGAGCAGTTCTTC
-	TRBV5-1	TRBJ1-2	CASSLPGDGYTF	TGCGCCAGCAGCTTGCCAGGGGATGGCTACACCTTC
TRBD1	TRBV7-9	TRBJ2-7	CASKGANSYEQYF	TGTGCCAGCAAGGGGGCCAACTCCTACGAGCAGTACTTC
TRBD1	TRBV4-1	TRBJ1-2	CASSQGTPQGGTGGYTF	TGCGCCAGCAGCCAAGGGACTCCTCAGGGGGGAACAGGTGGCTACACCTTC
TRBD1	TRBV7-9	TRBJ1-1	CAGDRANTEAFF	TGTGCCGGCGACAGGGCGAACACTGAAGCTTTCTTT
TRBD1	TRBV6-5	TRBJ2-7	CASSFSDRKVYEQYF	TGTGCCAGCAGTTTTTCGGACAGGAAGGTCTACGAGCAGTACTTC
-	TRBV18	TRBJ1-1	CASSPPRGNTEAFF	TGTGCCAGCTCACCACCGCGGGGGAACACTGAAGCTTTCTTT
TRBD1	TRBV4-1	TRBJ1-5	CASSRQDRGLQPQHF	TGCGCCAGCAGCCGCCAAGACAGGGGGCTTCAGCCCCAGCATTTT